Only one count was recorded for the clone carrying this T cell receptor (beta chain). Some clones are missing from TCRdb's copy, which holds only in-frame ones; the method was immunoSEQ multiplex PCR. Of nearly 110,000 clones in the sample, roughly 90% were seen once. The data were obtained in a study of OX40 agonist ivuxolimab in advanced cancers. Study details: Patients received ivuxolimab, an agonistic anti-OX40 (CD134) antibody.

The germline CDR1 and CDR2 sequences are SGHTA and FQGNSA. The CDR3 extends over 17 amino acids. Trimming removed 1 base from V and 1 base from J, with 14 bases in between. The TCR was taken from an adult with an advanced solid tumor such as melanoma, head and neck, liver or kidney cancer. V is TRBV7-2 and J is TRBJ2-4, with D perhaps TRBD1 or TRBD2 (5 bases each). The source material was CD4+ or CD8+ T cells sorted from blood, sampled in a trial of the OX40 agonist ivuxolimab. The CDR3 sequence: CASSLVPGPMAKNIQYF. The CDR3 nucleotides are TGTGCCAGCAGCTTAGTTCCGGGACCCATGGCCAAAAACATTCAGTACTTC.